Following are 9 T cell receptor beta chains from one sample sequenced in a study of blood T cells in healthy people across ages (dated by TCRdb to between 2015 and 2016). Receptor libraries were prepared by 5' RACE. The instrument given in TCRdb is Illumina HiSeq 2500. A second PCR of about 7 to 12 cycles was run with a J-beta primer mix and a sample-barcoded 5' primer. The raw public data were reprocessed by TCRdb itself: fastp quality trimming at Q25, MiXCR clonotype calling, in-frame beta chains only. Each CDR3 protein appears once, grouped with its most common genes and DNA. The sample table records about 640,000 distinct CDR3 sequences; around 31% of these occur just once. About 15% of the sample goes to the ten largest clones. The sequenced material came from blood. The receptors come from an elderly woman in good health.

Only a few counts were recorded for this clonotype. Relative to the germline gene, one junction end is altered; a read error may explain this. The chain links TRBV20-1 to TRBJ1-5; no reliable D call. Germline V gene data show CDR1 as DFQATT and CDR2 as SNEGSKA (reference sequence). This CDR3 is built from 14 residues. The CDR3 loop is CSARGTLTNRPQHF. DNA of the CDR3: TGCAGTGCTAGAGGTACTTTAACCAATCGGCCCCAGCATTTT.

This clonotype was recorded at least ten times. The V gene is TRBV27, the J gene TRBJ2-3, with D possibly being TRBD2 (6 bases). Germline V gene data show CDR1 as MNHEY and CDR2 as SMNVEV (reference sequence). V dropped 8 bases and J dropped 0 bases, with 15 bases sitting between them. This CDR3 comprises 15 residues. CDR3 in DNA: TGTGCCAGCCGTCTTTGGGGGGTAAGCACAGATACGCAGTATTTT. Its translation is CASRLWGVSTDTQYF.

Details on this clonotype: A read error may be the cause here, since a much bigger clone is one base away. The genes are TRBV2 and TRBJ2-7; D may correspond to TRBD1 or TRBD2 (5 bases each). Germline V gene data show CDR1 as SNHLY and CDR2 as FYNNEI. This CDR3 spans 14 amino acids. Trimming left V 4 bases short and J 3 bases short, with 13 bases between. The chain's CDR3 is CASSAVVRGYEQYF. Written as DNA, the CDR3 is TGTGCCAGCAGTGCTGTAGTGAGGGGCTACGAGCAGTACTTC.

There are many counts of this clonotype. The CDR3 spells CASLGGLNYGYTF. CDR3 sequence (DNA): TGTGCCAGCTTGGGGGGGTTGAACTATGGCTACACCTTC. V is TRBV12-3 or TRBV12-4 and J is TRBJ1-2; tentative D call: TRBD1 (5 bases). The V gene lost 8 bases and the J gene lost 2 bases, with 12 bases spanning the gap. The CDR3 spans 13 residues.

The chain carries TRBV5-1 and TRBJ2-6; D uncertain. With 0 bases removed from V and 1 base from J, the gap between germline ends came to 8 bases. The CDR3 has 16 residues. The germline CDR1 and CDR2 sequences are SGHRS and YFSETQ. CDR3 nucleotide sequence: TGCGCCAGCAGCTTGGGGGATCTTTCTGGGGCCAACGTCCTGACTTTC. Translated: CASSLGDLSGANVLTF.

At least ten counts were recorded for this clonotype. V usage is TRBV4-2 and J usage is TRBJ2-7; D might be TRBD1 (6 bases). The CDR3 contains 14 residues. From germline, CDR1 is LGHNA and CDR2 YNFKEQ. The V and J ends lost 6 bases and 0 bases respectively, with 12 bases between them. For the CDR3, the DNA is TGTGCCAGCAGTTCAGGGGAACCCTCCTACGAGCAGTACTTC. This codes for CASSSGEPSYEQYF.

As regards this clonotype: A single base separates this from a much larger clone, so it may be a read error. This chain links TRBV20-1 with TRBJ2-5; unclear D gene. The germline V gene has CDR1 DFQATT and CDR2 SNEGSKA (reference sequence). Trimming cost V 0 bases and J 11 bases, with 22 bases left between them. The CDR3 sequence is 15 residues long. The CDR3 here is CSARDDLRVRNEQYF. CDR3 bases: TGCAGTGCTAGAGATGATTTAAGGGTTCGGAATGAGCAGTACTTC.

Concerning this clonotype itself: Given a much more abundant clone one base away, this may be a read error. The chain links TRBV7-2 to TRBJ2-7; D is possibly TRBD1 (6 bases). Germline V gene sequence: CDR1 SGHTA, CDR2 FQGNSA. The CDR3 extends over 15 amino acids. Trimming shortened V by 1 base and J by 7 bases, and 17 bases separated the two germline ends. The CDR3 region has the DNA TGTGCCAGCAGCTTAGGCAGGGGTGGCCAGAATGAGCAGTACTTC. Translation gives CASSLGRGGQNEQYF.

This clonotype was seen at least ten times. This chain links TRBV9 with TRBJ2-1, with a possible D match to TRBD1 (5 bases). Trimming stripped 2 bases from V and 8 bases from J, with 14 bases between. This CDR3 region has 14 residues. Germline V gives CDR1 SGDLS, CDR2 YYNGEE. The DNA for the CDR3 is TGTGCCAGCAGCGTCGTAGGGGTTAAGGATGAGCAGTTCTTC. As protein: CASSVVGVKDEQFF.